The rows below give T cell receptor beta chains drawn from one sample of a study of CD8 T cells in ankylosing spondylitis. MiXCR was run by TCRdb on the 5' RACE reads, yielding one entry per CDR3 protein. The sample contains approximately 220,000 distinct CDR3 sequences, about 17% of which appear only once. The specimen was blood, either unsorted or a sorted T cell fraction (not recorded which). Receptors were obtained from a male donor with ankylosing spondylitis. Each CDR3 is given with its conserved first and last residue. Some rows have no size entry. The others give once, few or many, or a class for an expanded clone.

abundance,j_gene,v_gene,CDR3aa
NA,TRBJ2-3,TRBV27,CASSASGIATDTQYF
NA,TRBJ1-1,TRBV4-3,CASSQDEGTEAFF
many,TRBJ1-1,TRBV5-5,CASSFGLNTEAFF
NA,TRBJ2-5,TRBV11-2,CASSWGGRTQETQYF
NA,TRBJ2-3,TRBV30,CAWSQGQGTDTQYF
few,TRBJ2-2,TRBV2,CASLRTGSNTGELFF
many,TRBJ2-1,TRBV20-1,CSARDPDRESRNEQFF
few,TRBJ2-7,TRBV29-1,CSVEEGSEQYF
few,TRBJ2-1,TRBV5-6,CASSSPGTSGRVYNEQFF
few,TRBJ2-5,TRBV24-1,CATRGLTGKETQYF
few,TRBJ1-2,TRBV29-1,CSVEWERVHGYTF
NA,TRBJ2-7,TRBV30,CAWSLAGATHEQYF
NA,TRBJ2-1,TRBV12-3/TRBV12-4,CASSLSAPADGSYNEQFF
NA,TRBJ2-1,TRBV20-1,CCSLGPLSGVSYNEQFF
NA,TRBJ1-1,TRBV5-5,CASSPNGGLKAFF